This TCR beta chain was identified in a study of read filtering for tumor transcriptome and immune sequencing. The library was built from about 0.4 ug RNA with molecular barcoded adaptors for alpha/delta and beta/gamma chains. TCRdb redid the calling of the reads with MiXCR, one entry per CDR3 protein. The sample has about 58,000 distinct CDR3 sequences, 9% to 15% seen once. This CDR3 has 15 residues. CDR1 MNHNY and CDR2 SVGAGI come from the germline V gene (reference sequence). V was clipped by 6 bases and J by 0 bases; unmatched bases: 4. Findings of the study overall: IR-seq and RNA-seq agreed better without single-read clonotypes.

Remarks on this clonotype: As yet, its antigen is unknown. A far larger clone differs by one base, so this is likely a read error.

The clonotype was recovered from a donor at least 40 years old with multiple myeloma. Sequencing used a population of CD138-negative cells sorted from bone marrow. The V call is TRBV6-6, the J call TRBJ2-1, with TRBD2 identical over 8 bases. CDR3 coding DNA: TGTGCCAGCAGGCCAGCGGGGGACTCCTACAATGAGCAGTTCTTC. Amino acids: CASRPAGDSYNEQFF.